This is a list of T cell receptor beta chains from one sample in a study of blood T cell repertoires in COVID-19. Data came from immunoSEQ multiplex PCR; TCRdb stores just in-frame clones and leaves some out. The sample shows about 180,000 clones, roughly 85% of them seen only once. What was sequenced was peripheral blood. The receptor source for this set is a human donor with active or convalescent COVID-19. The donor label of this sample is uncertain. The conserved cysteine and the conserved F or W are not part of the CDR3 here. A D gene is named only where the DNA matches it firmly.

ASSPQGGAGDTQY	TRBD2	TRBV18	TRBJ2-3
ATSDPLAGGPDTQY	TRBD2	TRBV24-1	TRBJ2-3
ATSRDRRDYGYT	TRBD1	TRBV15	TRBJ1-2
ASSRQGVTSPLH	TRBD1	TRBV5-4	TRBJ1-6
SARSGHEQY	.	TRBV20-1	TRBJ2-7
ASSLLPGQGTYEQY	TRBD1	TRBV7-9	TRBJ2-7
SGARGVETGELF	.	TRBV29-1	TRBJ2-2
ASSLGLAGGLTGELF	TRBD2	TRBV7-2	TRBJ2-2
ASSLGGRYYNEQF	TRBD2	TRBV7-9	TRBJ2-1
ASSTRTSRKNIQY	TRBD2	TRBV3-1/TRBV3-2	TRBJ2-4
ASSRGTRITDTQY	.	TRBV19	TRBJ2-3
ASSVEQGNPLH	.	TRBV19	TRBJ1-6
ASSQLIDRGDGYT	TRBD1	TRBV6-2/TRBV6-3	TRBJ1-2
ASSELGGRDEAF	.	TRBV10-2	TRBJ1-1
ATSSPGTGYEQF	TRBD1	TRBV15	TRBJ2-1
ASSSIATREQY	.	TRBV28	TRBJ2-7
ASSPGQADTQY	TRBD1	TRBV5-4	TRBJ2-3
ASSLESGGAVDTQY	.	TRBV7-2	TRBJ2-3
ASTAGLAGNEQY	TRBD2	TRBV27	TRBJ2-7
ASSPDRMYEQY	.	TRBV7-9	TRBJ2-7
ASSPGGSRIGQY	TRBD2	TRBV7-3	TRBJ2-3
ASSVGVGSSYEQY	.	TRBV9	TRBJ2-7
AIRTSGTGSSGELF	TRBD1	TRBV10-3	TRBJ2-2
ASILVPGQGEAF	TRBD1	TRBV5-1	TRBJ1-1
ASSQEPSDYEQY	.	TRBV28	TRBJ2-7
ASSARAYEQY	.	TRBV12-3/TRBV12-4	TRBJ2-7
ASREPVYGYT	.	TRBV12-3/TRBV12-4	TRBJ1-2
AWSGTDSNQPQH	.	TRBV30	TRBJ1-5
ASSLGGGIDTQY	.	TRBV11-2	TRBJ2-3
AISETGTATYGYT	TRBD1	TRBV10-3	TRBJ1-2
ASSRLARRELF	TRBD2	TRBV6-2/TRBV6-3	TRBJ2-2
SGLVYNEQF	.	TRBV20-1	TRBJ2-1
ASSEVVGYGYT	.	TRBV12-3/TRBV12-4	TRBJ1-2
ASSLRAGLSGSEQF	.	TRBV7-9	TRBJ2-1
ASSLITGFTEAF	.	TRBV28	TRBJ1-1
ASSLKGGLYYEQY	.	TRBV11-2	TRBJ2-7
ASSLAGSHNEQF	.	TRBV7-6	TRBJ2-1
ASSMSGRASYEQY	TRBD2	TRBV19	TRBJ2-7
ASSQESSTDTQY	.	TRBV14	TRBJ2-3
SARTDTTNEKLF	.	TRBV29-1	TRBJ1-4
ASSRGKYTEAF	.	TRBV6-5	TRBJ1-1
ASSVSGFRGYT	.	TRBV9	TRBJ1-2
ATSSLAGDRTYNEQF	TRBD2	TRBV24-1	TRBJ2-1
ASSLGTGADTQY	TRBD1	TRBV27	TRBJ2-3
ASSLAPVRGVANVLT	TRBD2	TRBV7-2	TRBJ2-6
ASSWPRGASYEQY	.	TRBV6-2/TRBV6-3	TRBJ2-7
ASSLLRGAGSGANVLT	.	TRBV5-4	TRBJ2-6
ASSIWTSGGETQY	TRBD2	TRBV19	TRBJ2-5
ASSAAGNSPLH	.	TRBV7-9	TRBJ1-6
ASSLGLAGGPTYEQY	TRBD2	TRBV5-1	TRBJ2-7
ASSLVVRVNNEQF	.	TRBV5-1	TRBJ2-1
AWSPDRGGNQPQH	TRBD1	TRBV30	TRBJ1-5
ASSPGLRKVEKLF	.	TRBV5-1	TRBJ1-4
ASSLWGTGSSYNSPLH	TRBD1	TRBV7-2	TRBJ1-6
ASSPRGTGITEKLF	TRBD1	TRBV11-2	TRBJ1-4